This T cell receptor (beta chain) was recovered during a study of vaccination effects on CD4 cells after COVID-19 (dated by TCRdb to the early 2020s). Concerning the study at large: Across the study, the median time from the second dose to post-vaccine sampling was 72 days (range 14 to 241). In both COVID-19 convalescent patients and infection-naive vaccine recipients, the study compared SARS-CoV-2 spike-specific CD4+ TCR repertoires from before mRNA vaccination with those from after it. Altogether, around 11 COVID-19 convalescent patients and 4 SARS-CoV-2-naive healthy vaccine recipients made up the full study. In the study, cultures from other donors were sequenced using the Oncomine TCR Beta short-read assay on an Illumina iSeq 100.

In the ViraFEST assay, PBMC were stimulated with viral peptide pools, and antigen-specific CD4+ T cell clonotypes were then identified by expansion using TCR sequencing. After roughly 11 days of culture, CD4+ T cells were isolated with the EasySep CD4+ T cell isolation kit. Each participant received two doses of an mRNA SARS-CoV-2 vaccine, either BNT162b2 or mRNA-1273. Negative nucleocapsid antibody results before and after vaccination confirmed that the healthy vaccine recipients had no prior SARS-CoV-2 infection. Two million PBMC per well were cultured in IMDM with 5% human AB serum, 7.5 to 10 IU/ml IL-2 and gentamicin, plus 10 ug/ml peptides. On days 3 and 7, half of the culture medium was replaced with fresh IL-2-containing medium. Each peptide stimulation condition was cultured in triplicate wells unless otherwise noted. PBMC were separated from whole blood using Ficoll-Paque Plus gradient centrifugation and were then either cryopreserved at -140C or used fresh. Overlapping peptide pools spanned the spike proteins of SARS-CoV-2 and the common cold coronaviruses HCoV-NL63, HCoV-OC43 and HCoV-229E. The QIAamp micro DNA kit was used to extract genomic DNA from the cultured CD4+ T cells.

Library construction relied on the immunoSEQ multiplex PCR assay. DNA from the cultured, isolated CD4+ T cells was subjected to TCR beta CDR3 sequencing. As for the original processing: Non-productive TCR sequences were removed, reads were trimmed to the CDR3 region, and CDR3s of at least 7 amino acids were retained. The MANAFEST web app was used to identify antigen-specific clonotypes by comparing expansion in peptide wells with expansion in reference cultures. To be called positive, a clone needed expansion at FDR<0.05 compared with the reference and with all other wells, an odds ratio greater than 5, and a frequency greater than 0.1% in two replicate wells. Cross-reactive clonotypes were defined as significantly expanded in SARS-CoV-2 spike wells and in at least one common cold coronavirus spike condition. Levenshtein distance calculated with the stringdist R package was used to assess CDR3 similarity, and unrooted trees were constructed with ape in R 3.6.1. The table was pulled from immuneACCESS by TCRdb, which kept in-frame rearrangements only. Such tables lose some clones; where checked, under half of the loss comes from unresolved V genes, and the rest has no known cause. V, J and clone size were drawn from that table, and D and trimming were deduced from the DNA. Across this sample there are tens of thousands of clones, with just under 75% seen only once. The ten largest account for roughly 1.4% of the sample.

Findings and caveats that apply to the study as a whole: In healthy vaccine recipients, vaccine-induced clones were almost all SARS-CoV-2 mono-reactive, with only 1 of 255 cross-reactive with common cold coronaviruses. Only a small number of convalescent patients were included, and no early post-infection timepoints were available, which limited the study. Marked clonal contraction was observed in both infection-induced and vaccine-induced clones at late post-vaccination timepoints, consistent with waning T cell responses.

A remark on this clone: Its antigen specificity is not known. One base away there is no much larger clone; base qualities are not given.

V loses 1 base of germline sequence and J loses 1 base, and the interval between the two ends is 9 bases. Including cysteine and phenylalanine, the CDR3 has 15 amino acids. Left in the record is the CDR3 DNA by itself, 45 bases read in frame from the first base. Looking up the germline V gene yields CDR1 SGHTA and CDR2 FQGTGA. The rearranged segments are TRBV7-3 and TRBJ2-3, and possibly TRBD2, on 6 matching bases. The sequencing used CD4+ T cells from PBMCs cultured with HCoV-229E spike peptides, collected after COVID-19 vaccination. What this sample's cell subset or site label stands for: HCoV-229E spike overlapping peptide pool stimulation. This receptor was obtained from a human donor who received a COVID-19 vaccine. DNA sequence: TGTGCCAGCAGCTTAAGTTTAGCGGGCACAGATACGCAGTATTTT. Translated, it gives CASSLSLAGTDTQYF. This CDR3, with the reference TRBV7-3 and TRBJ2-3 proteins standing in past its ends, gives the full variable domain GAGVSQTPSNKVTEKGKYVELRCDPISGHTALYWYRQSLGQGPEFLIYFQGTGAADDSGLPNDRFFAVRPEGSVSTLKIQRTERGDSAVYLCASSLSLAGTDTQYFGPGTRLTVL.